A selection of T cell receptor beta chains follows, all from one sample in a study of T cell changes during pregnancy in multiple sclerosis. TCRdb's copy holds only in-frame clones and misses some; the assay was immunoSEQ multiplex PCR. The sample has approximately 61,000 clones, 70% to 90% seen once; the top ten hold over 1.5%. The sample consisted of peripheral blood, taken in the first trimester of pregnancy. These receptors came from a female donor with multiple sclerosis, enrolled in a pregnancy study. The CDR3 runs from the conserved cysteine through the conserved F or W. The D gene is left open where the match is weak. Clone size appears in some rows only: once, few, many, or a class for an expanded clone.

clone size: once; J gene: TRBJ2-2; V gene: TRBV4-1; D gene: TRBD2; CDR3 DNA: TGCGCCAGCAGCCAAGGGGGTCCTAGCGGGAGGGCCCGGGAGCTGTTTTTT; CDR3 protein: CASSQGGPSGRARELFF
clone size: .; J gene: TRBJ1-2; V gene: TRBV6-6; D gene: TRBD1; CDR3 DNA: TGTGCCAGCAGCCTTACCGGACAGGTCCCTAATGGCTACACCTTC; CDR3 protein: CASSLTGQVPNGYTF
clone size: few; J gene: TRBJ2-5; V gene: TRBV28; D gene: .; CDR3 DNA: TGTGCCAGCAGTTTATTTGACTCACAAGAGACCCAGTACTTC; CDR3 protein: CASSLFDSQETQYF
clone size: .; J gene: TRBJ2-1; V gene: TRBV28; D gene: TRBD2; CDR3 DNA: TGTGCCAGCAGTTTATCGTCCGGGACTAGCGGGAGCTACAATGAGCAGTTCTTC; CDR3 protein: CASSLSSGTSGSYNEQFF
clone size: .; J gene: TRBJ2-7; V gene: TRBV14; D gene: .; CDR3 DNA: TGTGCCAGCAGCCAAGGCGAGGGAGCCCCCTACGAGCAGTACTTC; CDR3 protein: CASSQGEGAPYEQYF
clone size: .; J gene: TRBJ1-1; V gene: TRBV2; D gene: TRBD1; CDR3 DNA: TGTGCCAGCAGTTTTGAAGGGGGCCGCACTGAAGCTTTCTTT; CDR3 protein: CASSFEGGRTEAFF
clone size: .; J gene: TRBJ2-7; V gene: TRBV27; D gene: .; CDR3 DNA: TGTGCCAGCAGTTTCGAGGACAGATCCTACGAGCAGTACTTC; CDR3 protein: CASSFEDRSYEQYF
clone size: .; J gene: TRBJ2-7; V gene: TRBV29-1; D gene: .; CDR3 DNA: TGCAGCGTTGAGTCGGAGACAGGCTACGAGCAGTACTTC; CDR3 protein: CSVESETGYEQYF
clone size: .; J gene: TRBJ2-5; V gene: TRBV19; D gene: TRBD2; CDR3 DNA: TGTGCCAGTAGTTTTTCTAGCGGCATAGAGACCCAGTACTTC; CDR3 protein: CASSFSSGIETQYF
clone size: .; J gene: TRBJ2-7; V gene: TRBV7-9; D gene: TRBD2; CDR3 DNA: TGTGCCAGCAGCCCACAACTAGCGGGAGGCCCCTACGAGCAGTACTTC; CDR3 protein: CASSPQLAGGPYEQYF
clone size: .; J gene: TRBJ1-2; V gene: TRBV27; D gene: .; CDR3 DNA: TGTGCCAGCAGTTCTCAGGGCGTCGACTATGGCTACACCTTC; CDR3 protein: CASSSQGVDYGYTF
clone size: .; J gene: TRBJ2-7; V gene: TRBV30; D gene: .; CDR3 DNA: TGTGCCTGGAGTTCGCCCCTGGGACTGCCAAGCTCCTACGAGCAGTACTTC; CDR3 protein: CAWSSPLGLPSSYEQYF
clone size: .; J gene: TRBJ2-2; V gene: TRBV9; D gene: .; CDR3 DNA: TGTGCCAGCAGCGCCTTACCGGGACAGAACACCGGGGAGCTGTTTTTT; CDR3 protein: CASSALPGQNTGELFF
clone size: .; J gene: TRBJ1-5; V gene: TRBV5-1; D gene: .; CDR3 DNA: TGCGCCAGCAGCCCCGGGGGGACATACACTCAGCCCCAGCATTTT; CDR3 protein: CASSPGGTYTQPQHF
clone size: .; J gene: TRBJ2-7; V gene: TRBV4-1; D gene: TRBD2; CDR3 DNA: TGCGCCAGCAGCCAGCGGGAGAATGCCCACGAGCAGTACTTC; CDR3 protein: CASSQRENAHEQYF
clone size: few; J gene: TRBJ1-5; V gene: TRBV30; D gene: .; CDR3 DNA: TGTGCCTGGAGTGTACAGGCAGATCAGCCCCAGCATTTT; CDR3 protein: CAWSVQADQPQHF
clone size: few; J gene: TRBJ1-5; V gene: TRBV30; D gene: .; CDR3 DNA: TGTGCCTGGAGTCGGGATAATCAGCCCCAGCATTTT; CDR3 protein: CAWSRDNQPQHF
clone size: few; J gene: TRBJ2-1; V gene: TRBV7-2; D gene: TRBD2; CDR3 DNA: TGTGCCAGCAGCTTAGAGAATAGCGGGAGGAATGAGCAGTTCTTC; CDR3 protein: CASSLENSGRNEQFF
clone size: .; J gene: TRBJ2-7; V gene: TRBV28; D gene: TRBD2; CDR3 DNA: TGTGCGTCGGGGGGAGGACTCTACGAGCAGTACTTC; CDR3 protein: CASGGGLYEQYF
clone size: .; J gene: TRBJ2-3; V gene: TRBV4-2; D gene: .; CDR3 DNA: TGTGCCAGCAGCCAAGATCTGACTAGTCCAAGAAGTGCGCAGTATTTT; CDR3 protein: CASSQDLTSPRSAQYF
clone size: .; J gene: TRBJ2-7; V gene: TRBV7-7; D gene: TRBD2; CDR3 DNA: TGTGCCAGCAGCTTAGCTCCTAGCGGGAGCTACGAGCAGTACTTC; CDR3 protein: CASSLAPSGSYEQYF
clone size: once; J gene: TRBJ2-4; V gene: TRBV5-1; D gene: TRBD2; CDR3 DNA: TGCGCCAGCAGCGAATCCGGGACTAGCGGGAGTATTAGCATTCAGTACTTC; CDR3 protein: CASSESGTSGSISIQYF
clone size: .; J gene: TRBJ2-2; V gene: TRBV4-3; D gene: .; CDR3 DNA: TGCGCCAGCAGCCAAGACCTTTATCAGGGGGGAACCGGGGAGCTGTTTTTT; CDR3 protein: CASSQDLYQGGTGELFF
clone size: .; J gene: TRBJ1-1; V gene: TRBV18; D gene: TRBD1; CDR3 DNA: TGTGCCAGCTCACCACGGACAGGGGGCTCGGGGACTGAAGCTTTCTTT; CDR3 protein: CASSPRTGGSGTEAFF
clone size: .; J gene: TRBJ2-1; V gene: TRBV10-3; D gene: .; CDR3 DNA: TGTGCCATCAGTGGGCCGACTTCTATCTCCTACAATGAGCAGTTCTTC; CDR3 protein: CAISGPTSISYNEQFF
clone size: .; J gene: TRBJ2-2; V gene: TRBV10-1; D gene: .; CDR3 DNA: TGCGCCAGCACCGGTGTACCGGGAGTGTATGTCACCGGGGAGCTGTTTTTT; CDR3 protein: CASTGVPGVYVTGELFF
clone size: .; J gene: TRBJ2-3; V gene: TRBV29-1; D gene: TRBD2; CDR3 DNA: TGCAGCGGTGGACTAGCGGAAAGCACAGATACGCAGTATTTT; CDR3 protein: CSGGLAESTDTQYF
clone size: .; J gene: TRBJ2-2; V gene: TRBV5-1; D gene: .; CDR3 DNA: TGCGCCAGCTCCCGGACGGGAGAGGGGACCGGGGAGCTGTTTTTT; CDR3 protein: CASSRTGEGTGELFF
clone size: .; J gene: TRBJ1-3; V gene: TRBV9; D gene: TRBD1; CDR3 DNA: TGTGCCAGCAGCGTAGGGCGATGGACAGGCTCTGGAAACACCATATATTTT; CDR3 protein: CASSVGRWTGSGNTIYF
clone size: .; J gene: TRBJ2-5; V gene: TRBV6-4; D gene: TRBD1; CDR3 DNA: TGTGCCAGCAGCCCGACAGGGGGCGGGGAGACCCAGTACTTC; CDR3 protein: CASSPTGGGETQYF
clone size: .; J gene: TRBJ2-5; V gene: TRBV10-3; D gene: TRBD2; CDR3 DNA: TGTGCCATCAGTACCGGGACTAGCGGCGGGGAGACCCAGTACTTC; CDR3 protein: CAISTGTSGGETQYF
clone size: .; J gene: TRBJ2-7; V gene: TRBV4-1; D gene: .; CDR3 DNA: TGCGCCAGCAGCCAAGTTAGCGACTTGAAGCAGTACTTC; CDR3 protein: CASSQVSDLKQYF